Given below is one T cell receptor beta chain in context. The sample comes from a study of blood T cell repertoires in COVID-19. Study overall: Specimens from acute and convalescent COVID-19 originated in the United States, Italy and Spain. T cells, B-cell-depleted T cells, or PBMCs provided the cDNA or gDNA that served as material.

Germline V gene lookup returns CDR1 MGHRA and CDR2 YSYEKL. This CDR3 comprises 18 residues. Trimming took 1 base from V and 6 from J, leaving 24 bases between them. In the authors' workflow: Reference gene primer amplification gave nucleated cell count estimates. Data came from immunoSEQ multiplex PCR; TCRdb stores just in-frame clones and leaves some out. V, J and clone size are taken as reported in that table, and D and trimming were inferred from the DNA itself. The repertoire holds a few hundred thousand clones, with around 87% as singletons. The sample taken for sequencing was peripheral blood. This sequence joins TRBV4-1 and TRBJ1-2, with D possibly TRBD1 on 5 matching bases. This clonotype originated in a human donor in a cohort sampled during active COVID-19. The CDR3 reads CASSQAGWRGYRSDGYTF. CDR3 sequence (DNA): TGCGCCAGCAGCCAAGCCGGGTGGAGGGGCTATAGGTCAGATGGCTACACCTTC.